Following are 8 T cell receptor beta chains from one sample sequenced in a study of blood T cell repertoires in COVID-19. TCRdb keeps only in-frame clones here, not all; method: immunoSEQ multiplex PCR. The repertoire holds tens of thousands of clones, with 68% as singletons. Sequenced material: peripheral blood. All receptors derive from a woman between 65 and 79 years old with acute or convalescent COVID-19.

J is TRBJ1-1 and V is TRBV19; TRBD1 agrees at 7 bases. Germline V gives CDR1 LNHDA, CDR2 SQIVND (reference sequence). The V gene end was trimmed by 7 bases and the J gene end by 5 bases; junction bases not matched to a gene: 10. The CDR3 consists of 14 residues. CDR3 region: CASTPDRDLTEAFF. CDR3 in DNA: TGTGCCAGTACCCCCGACAGGGATTTAACTGAAGCTTTCTTT.

In this sample, this clone turned up a few times. CDR3 sequence: CASSPFRQEQFF. The CDR3 DNA is TGTGCCAGCAGCCCCTTTAGACAGGAGCAGTTCTTC. The chain is built from TRBV7-2 and TRBJ2-1; maybe TRBD1 (5 bases). CDR1 and CDR2 from the germline V gene are SGHTA and FQGNSA. The CDR3 has 12 residues. Deletions cut 5 bases from V and 10 bases from J, with 12 bases between.

Written as DNA, the CDR3 is TGTGCCAGCAGCCAAGATTTCGGGGGGGCAGATACGCAGTATTTT. Encoded protein: CASSQDFGGADTQYF. This chain uses TRBV4-2 with TRBJ2-3; 8 bases line up with TRBD2. V shed 0 bases and J 4 bases; nucleotides not matched to a gene: 3. The length of the CDR3 is 15 residues. CDR1 is LGHNA, CDR2 YNFKEQ, per germline.

The J gene is TRBJ2-1, the V gene TRBV29-1, with a weak D call TRBD1 (7 bases). Germline CDR1 reads SQVTM; CDR2 reads ANQGSEA. With 7 bases removed from V and 7 bases from J, the gap between germline ends came to 11 bases. The CDR3 consists of 11 residues. The CDR3 DNA sequence: TGCAGCGGGCAGGGGGGAAATGAGCAGTTCTTC. Its translation: CSGQGGNEQFF.

The chain has TRBV28 and TRBJ1-3, with a tentative D call TRBD1 (6 bases). The V end lost 4 bases, the J end lost 0 bases, and 13 bases lay between the germline ends. From germline, CDR1 is MDHEN and CDR2 SYDVKM. The CDR3 has 16 amino acids. CDR3 residues: CASSSQGSLSGNTIYF. The CDR3 nucleotides are TGTGCCAGCAGTTCCCAGGGGAGCCTCTCTGGAAACACCATATATTTT.

This sequence joins TRBV9 and TRBJ2-7; 12 bases line up with TRBD1. The CDR3 sequence is 16 residues long. Unmatched junction bases numbered 5, after V lost 1 base and J lost 3 bases. The germline CDR1 and CDR2 sequences are SGDLS and YYNGEE. CDR3 DNA: TGTGCCAGCAGCGTACTAGGGACAGGGGGCCTCTACGAGCAGTACTTC. Amino acids: CASSVLGTGGLYEQYF. Using reference TRBV9 and TRBJ2-7 for the parts outside the CDR3, the full variable domain is DSGVTQTPKHLITATGQRVTLRCSPRSGDLSVYWYQQSLDQGLQFLIQYYNGEERAKGNILERFSAQQFPDLHSELNLSSLELGDSALYFCASSVLGTGGLYEQYFGPGTRLTVT.

The genes are TRBV9 and TRBJ2-1; possible D gene TRBD2, 7 bases. Deletions cut 4 bases from V and 8 bases from J, with 25 bases between. Germline CDR1 is SGDLS and CDR2 is YYNGEE. CDR3 length: 17 residues. CDR3 bases: TGTGCCAGCAGCTCGAGCCGGAGGGGGGGTAGGTTGGATGAGCAGTTCTTC. The encoded protein is CASSSSRRGGRLDEQFF.

This clone occurred a few times. CDR3 residues: CATSGQRGDTQYF. The CDR3 DNA sequence: TGTGCCACCTCGGGACAGCGTGGGGATACGCAGTATTTT. V usage is TRBV19 and J usage is TRBJ2-3; 7 bases line up with TRBD1. Germline V gene sequence: CDR1 LNHDA, CDR2 SQIVND (reference sequence). V lost 10 bases and J lost 6; bases outside the gene matches: 10. The CDR3 totals 13 residues. Drawing the rest from reference TRBV19 and TRBJ2-3, the complete variable domain is DGGITQSPKYLFRKEGQNVTLSCEQNLNHDAMYWYRQDPGQGLRLIYYSQIVNDFQKGDIAEGYSVSREKKESFPLTVTSAQKNPTAFYLCATSGQRGDTQYFGPGTRLTVL.